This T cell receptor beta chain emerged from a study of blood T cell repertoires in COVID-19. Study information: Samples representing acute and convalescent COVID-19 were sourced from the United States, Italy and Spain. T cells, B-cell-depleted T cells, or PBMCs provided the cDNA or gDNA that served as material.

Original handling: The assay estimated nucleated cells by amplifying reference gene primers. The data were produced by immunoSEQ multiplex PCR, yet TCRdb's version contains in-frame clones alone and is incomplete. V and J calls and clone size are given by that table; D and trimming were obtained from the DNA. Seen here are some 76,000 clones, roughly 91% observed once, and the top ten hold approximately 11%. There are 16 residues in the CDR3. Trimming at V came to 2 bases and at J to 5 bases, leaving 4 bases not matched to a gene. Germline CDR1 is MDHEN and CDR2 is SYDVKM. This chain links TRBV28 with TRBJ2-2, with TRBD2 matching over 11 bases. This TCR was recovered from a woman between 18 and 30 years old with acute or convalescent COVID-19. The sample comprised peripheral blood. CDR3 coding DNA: TGTGCCAGCAGTTTAATTAGCGGGGGGGTTACCGGGGAGCTGTTTTTT. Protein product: CASSLISGGVTGELFF.